This TCR beta chain was identified in a study of blood T cell repertoires in COVID-19. On the study more broadly: COVID-19 samples from acute and convalescent phases originated in the United States, Italy and Spain. PBMCs, B-cell-depleted T cells, or T cells provided the cDNA or gDNA that made up the material.

Original processing notes: Scientists estimated how many nucleated cells there were by amplifying reference gene primers. Using immunoSEQ multiplex PCR, the repertoire was profiled, and TCRdb retains in-frame clones only, with some absent. V, J and clone size are those of that table, while D and trimming were read from the DNA. The data hold more than 120,000 clones, with about 87% observed a single time. The sequencing sample was made of peripheral blood. The receptor's source is a man aged 50 to 59 who had recovered from COVID-19.

The DNA for the CDR3 is TGTGCCACCGGACAGGGAAAGGACTATGAGCAGTTCTTC. Translated: CATGQGKDYEQFF. The chain carries TRBV10-3 and TRBJ2-1; 8 bases fit TRBD1. The V gene's germline CDR1 is ENHRY and CDR2 SYGVKD. V dropped 10 bases and J dropped 8; count of bases not matched to a gene: 10. CDR3 length equals 13 residues.